This note documents a single T cell receptor (beta chain) sequence. Its antigen is not known. RNA transcripts were the template for amplifying TCR beta CDR3 regions. TCR CDR3 underwent first-round RT-PCR with the HTBI primer set. TCRdb ran MiXCR on the multiplex PCR reads and lists one entry per CDR3 protein. The data hold a few hundred thousand distinct CDR3 sequences, with 46% observed a single time. These data come from a study of T cells in Graves' hyperthyroidism and ophthalmopathy. General study findings and limits: Among thyroid clonotypes expanded above 0.001, most also appeared in blood.

Stability of Graves' hyperthyroidism was defined as absent ophthalmopathy progression within 18 months. From germline, CDR1 is SQVTM and CDR2 ANQGSEA. Between the trimmed V and J ends, which lost 3 bases and 10 bases, there was a span of 12 bases. CDR3 length: 11 residues. The gene calls are TRBV29-1 and TRBJ1-2; a possible D gene is TRBD1 (5 bases). The clonotype was recovered from a woman under 30 with Graves' hyperthyroidism. The sequenced material came from peripheral blood or thyroid tissue (not recorded which). The CDR3 coding sequence is TGCAGCGTTGATCAGGGTGGGGACTACACCTTC. Its protein product is CSVDQGGDYTF.